This T cell receptor beta chain was recovered during a study of CD8+ T cells in alopecia areata. Study findings and constraints: Mice showed clearer TCR sharing than patients did, a gap that was possibly HLA-related. Normal scalp had lower clonality than lesional scalp, with alopecia totalis/universalis lesions showing this most strongly. Normal skin contains resident alphabeta T cells, and these are also sequenced in scalp samples.

The authors extracted RNA and reverse transcribed it into cDNA as the sequencing template. Clones were read by immunoSEQ multiplex PCR, and TCRdb kept only the in-frame ones, dropping some. Among about 150,000 clones listed, about three fifths were seen once. PBMCs provided sorted CD4+ and CD8+ T cells. A note on this clone: Its matching antigen is unknown.

CDR1 is KGHSH, CDR2 LQKENI, per germline. V lost 6 bases and J lost 2, with 10 bases in between. This CDR3 has 14 amino acids. What was sequenced was CD4+ T cells sorted from blood. This receptor was obtained from a human donor in good health. V and J are TRBV18 and TRBJ2-2, with unresolved D. The CDR3 loop is CASSPDLNTGELFF. The CDR3 nucleotides are TGTGCCAGCTCGCCTGATTTAAACACCGGGGAGCTGTTTTTT.